A selection of T cell receptor beta chains follows, all from one sample in a study of CD8+ T cells in alopecia areata. Profiling relied on immunoSEQ multiplex PCR, and the TCRdb table lists in-frame clones only, not all of them. The sample contains some 200,000 clones, approximately 45% of which appear only once. The source was CD4+ T cells sorted from blood, collected at approximately week 36, from a patient treated with tofacitinib. Receptors were obtained from a human donor with alopecia areata. CDR3s include the opening cysteine and the closing phenylalanine or tryptophan. Fields, in order: clone size, CDR3 length, D gene, V gene, J gene, CDR3 DNA, CDR3 protein. D genes are given only for firm matches. Size values are once, few and many counts, or a class for expanded clones, and some rows have none.

clone size: .
CDR3 length: 12
D gene: .
V gene: TRBV29-1
J gene: TRBJ1-2
CDR3 DNA: TGCAGCGCTCAAAACGGAGAGAATGGCTACACCTTC
CDR3 protein: CSAQNGENGYTF

clone size: .
CDR3 length: 14
D gene: TRBD1
V gene: TRBV29-1
J gene: TRBJ2-1
CDR3 DNA: TGCAGCGGGAACCGGGACAGGGGCCGCGGCGAGCAGTTCTTC
CDR3 protein: CSGNRDRGRGEQFF

clone size: .
CDR3 length: 14
D gene: .
V gene: TRBV28
J gene: TRBJ1-2
CDR3 DNA: TGTGCCAGCATGCCCCCCGGACAGATCTATGGCTACACCTTC
CDR3 protein: CASMPPGQIYGYTF

clone size: .
CDR3 length: 14
D gene: TRBD2
V gene: TRBV10-3
J gene: TRBJ2-7
CDR3 DNA: TGTGCCATCAGCCCCGGGACTAGCGGCGACGAGCAGTACTTC
CDR3 protein: CAISPGTSGDEQYF

clone size: few
CDR3 length: 12
D gene: .
V gene: TRBV23-1
J gene: TRBJ2-7
CDR3 DNA: TGCGTCATTATTCGGGACTCCTACGAGCAGTACTTC
CDR3 protein: CVIIRDSYEQYF

clone size: .
CDR3 length: 13
D gene: .
V gene: TRBV7-9
J gene: TRBJ2-7
CDR3 DNA: TGTGCCAGCAGCTTGGGCGGTCCCTACGAGCAGTACTTC
CDR3 protein: CASSLGGPYEQYF

clone size: .
CDR3 length: 15
D gene: TRBD2
V gene: TRBV5-1
J gene: TRBJ2-2
CDR3 DNA: TGCGCCAGCAGCTTGATTCTAGCGGACACCGGGGAGCTGTTTTTT
CDR3 protein: CASSLILADTGELFF

clone size: .
CDR3 length: 15
D gene: TRBD2
V gene: TRBV7-2
J gene: TRBJ2-7
CDR3 DNA: TGTGCCAGCAGCGCCGGGACTAGCGGGAGCTACGAGCAGTACTTC
CDR3 protein: CASSAGTSGSYEQYF

clone size: .
CDR3 length: 14
D gene: TRBD1
V gene: TRBV18
J gene: TRBJ2-7
CDR3 DNA: TGTGCCAGCTCACCCACCAGAGGGGGCAGGGAGCAGTACTTC
CDR3 protein: CASSPTRGGREQYF

clone size: .
CDR3 length: 14
D gene: .
V gene: TRBV7-3
J gene: TRBJ2-1
CDR3 DNA: TGTGCCAGCAGCCTAGGCGGGAAGGCGCCTGAGCAGTTCTTC
CDR3 protein: CASSLGGKAPEQFF

clone size: .
CDR3 length: 11
D gene: .
V gene: TRBV20-1
J gene: TRBJ2-3
CDR3 DNA: TGCACCTCCGGATTGGCGGATACGCAGTATTTT
CDR3 protein: CTSGLADTQYF

clone size: few
CDR3 length: 14
D gene: TRBD1
V gene: TRBV29-1
J gene: TRBJ2-2
CDR3 DNA: TGCAGCGTTCTGAGGGGGCTGAACACCGGGGAGCTGTTTTTT
CDR3 protein: CSVLRGLNTGELFF

clone size: .
CDR3 length: 14
D gene: TRBD2
V gene: TRBV15
J gene: TRBJ2-1
CDR3 DNA: TGTGCCACCAGCCGAAGCGGGGGCCTCTTTGAGCAGTTCTTC
CDR3 protein: CATSRSGGLFEQFF

clone size: .
CDR3 length: 13
D gene: .
V gene: TRBV9
J gene: TRBJ2-2
CDR3 DNA: TGTGCCAGCAGCGTAGGGCCCACCGGGGAGCTGTTTTTT
CDR3 protein: CASSVGPTGELFF

clone size: .
CDR3 length: 16
D gene: .
V gene: TRBV7-6
J gene: TRBJ1-1
CDR3 DNA: TGTGCCAGCAGCCCATGGGGGCGGGGAATGAACACTGAAGCTTTCTTT
CDR3 protein: CASSPWGRGMNTEAFF

clone size: .
CDR3 length: 16
D gene: TRBD2
V gene: TRBV5-1
J gene: TRBJ2-1
CDR3 DNA: TGCGCCAGCAGCTTACCGTCGGGGCGGGAGGTTAATGAGCAGTTCTTC
CDR3 protein: CASSLPSGREVNEQFF

clone size: .
CDR3 length: 17
D gene: TRBD1
V gene: TRBV13
J gene: TRBJ1-1
CDR3 DNA: TGTGCCAGCAGCTCCGGGACAGGGATGAGCCTGAACACTGAAGCTTTCTTT
CDR3 protein: CASSSGTGMSLNTEAFF

clone size: .
CDR3 length: 14
D gene: .
V gene: TRBV28
J gene: TRBJ1-5
CDR3 DNA: TGTGCCAGCAGCCGGACACCCCGGGGACAGCCCCAGCATTTT
CDR3 protein: CASSRTPRGQPQHF

clone size: .
CDR3 length: 13
D gene: .
V gene: TRBV5-1
J gene: TRBJ2-7
CDR3 DNA: TGCGCCAGCAGCTTAGGGACGGAGGACAGGCAGTACTTC
CDR3 protein: CASSLGTEDRQYF

clone size: few
CDR3 length: 13
D gene: TRBD2
V gene: TRBV7-9
J gene: TRBJ2-5
CDR3 DNA: TGTGCCAGCAGCATGGGAGGGACCCCAACCCAGTACTTC
CDR3 protein: CASSMGGTPTQYF

clone size: .
CDR3 length: 14
D gene: .
V gene: TRBV30
J gene: TRBJ2-1
CDR3 DNA: TGTGCCTGGGGTGGAGGGCAGGGTAATAATGAGCAGTTCTTC
CDR3 protein: CAWGGGQGNNEQFF

clone size: .
CDR3 length: 15
D gene: TRBD1
V gene: TRBV6-6
J gene: TRBJ2-1
CDR3 DNA: TGTGCCGCCACACTATCCCGGGACAGAAGGGATGAGCAGTTCTTC
CDR3 protein: CAATLSRDRRDEQFF

clone size: few
CDR3 length: 16
D gene: .
V gene: TRBV5-1
J gene: TRBJ1-3
CDR3 DNA: TGCGCCAGCAGCGTCGGACCCAGGGCCTCCGGAAACACCATATATTTT
CDR3 protein: CASSVGPRASGNTIYF

clone size: .
CDR3 length: 11
D gene: .
V gene: TRBV10-3
J gene: TRBJ2-7
CDR3 DNA: TGTGCCATCAGTAAAGACAGGGAGCAGTACTTC
CDR3 protein: CAISKDREQYF

clone size: once
CDR3 length: 17
D gene: TRBD2
V gene: TRBV9
J gene: TRBJ2-3
CDR3 DNA: TGTGCCAGCAGCGTAGACCCTAGCGGCACACTCACAGATACGCAGTATTTT
CDR3 protein: CASSVDPSGTLTDTQYF

clone size: .
CDR3 length: 14
D gene: .
V gene: TRBV18
J gene: TRBJ2-3
CDR3 DNA: TGTGCCAGCTCACCCAACTGGGCCACAGATACGCAGTATTTT
CDR3 protein: CASSPNWATDTQYF